These 32 T cell receptor beta chains originate from one sample sequenced in a study of T cells in Graves' hyperthyroidism and ophthalmopathy (dated by TCRdb to the late 2010s). The library came from multiplex PCR. Sequenced using an Illumina HiSeq 2000. The TCR beta CDR3 regions were amplified from the RNA transcripts. The first round of RT-PCR for the TCR CDR3 was performed with the HTBI primer set and the Qiagen OneStep RT-PCR kit. The public sequencing data were trimmed at Q25 with fastp and processed into clonotypes with MiXCR by TCRdb, which kept only in-frame beta chains. Merged by CDR3 protein, the rows form single entries marked with the most common genes and DNA. In all, the sample holds some 460,000 distinct CDR3 sequences, and about 15% of those were seen once. The top ten hold roughly 8% of the sample. The sample consisted of blood. The receptors were sampled from a woman younger than 35 with Graves' hyperthyroidism.

This clonotype appeared many times. The chain combines TRBV3-1 with TRBJ1-1; 10 bases map to TRBD1. Germline loops: CDR1 LGHDT, CDR2 YNNKEL (reference sequence). Trimming removed 2 bases from V and 4 bases from J; junction bases left unmatched: 10. This CDR3 region has 17 residues. CDR3 DNA: TGTGCCAGCAGCCAATCCGAGCTGAGGACAGGGGGCACTGAAGCTTTCTTT. Protein sequence: CASSQSELRTGGTEAFF.

Many counts were recorded for this clonotype. The chain has TRBV7-6 and TRBJ2-1; perhaps TRBD2 as D (6 bases). V shed 5 bases and J shed 9 bases, with 23 bases lying between them. The CDR3 contains 16 residues. Germline CDR1 is SGHVS and CDR2 is FNYEAQ. CDR3 nucleotides: TGTGCCAGCAGCCTTAAATTAGGTTCGGGAGCGAGTGAGCAGTTCTTC. This sequence encodes CASSLKLGSGASEQFF.

Ten or more counts support this clonotype. V gene TRBV27 combines with J gene TRBJ1-2; D is ambiguous. Looked up from germline, CDR1 is MNHEY and CDR2 is SMNVEV (reference sequence). V lost 1 base and J lost 8, with 14 bases in between. This CDR3 has 14 residues. CDR3 bases: TGTGCCAGCAGTTTATGGGCCTCTCAAGGGGGCTACACCTTC. Its translation: CASSLWASQGGYTF.

The sample holds many counts of this clonotype. The chain links TRBV27 to TRBJ2-7, with no clear D. V lost 4 bases, J lost 3 bases, and 10 bases lay in between. Germline lookup yields CDR1 MNHEY and CDR2 SMNVEV (reference sequence). The CDR3 contains 13 residues. In DNA, the CDR3 is TGTGCCAGCAGTTATGGAATGGGCTACGAGCAGTACTTC. Amino acid sequence: CASSYGMGYEQYF.

This clonotype showed up just a few times. A much larger clone is a single base away; this may be a read error. The rearrangement joins TRBV12-3 or TRBV12-4 to TRBJ2-3; D possibly corresponds to TRBD1 (5 bases). This CDR3 region has 14 residues. The CDR3 reads CASGAVSRTDTQCF. The CDR3 bases are TGTGCCAGCGGGGCCGTGTCTCGTACAGATACGCAGTGTTTT.

The CDR3: CASSTAGTSDTDTQYF. CDR3 DNA sequence: TGTGCCAGCAGCACTGCCGGGACTAGCGATACAGATACGCAGTATTTT. The chain is built from TRBV7-2 and TRBJ2-3; 10 positions match TRBD2. The CDR3 spans 16 residues. Germline-derived CDR1 and CDR2 are SGHTA and FQGNSA. The V gene end was trimmed by 5 bases and the J gene end by 3 bases; junction bases not matched to a gene: 8.

The J gene is TRBJ1-2, the V gene TRBV5-4, with D possibly matching TRBD1 (5 bases). V lost 0 bases and J 3 bases, leaving 12 bases between the germline ends. This CDR3 comprises 15 residues. CDR1 SGHNT and CDR2 YYREEE come from the germline V gene (reference sequence). CDR3 in DNA: TGTGCCAGCAGCTTGGTTGGGGGGAGTGACTATGGCTACACCTTC. Protein sequence: CASSLVGGSDYGYTF.

This clonotype has more than one count but fewer than ten. The gene calls are TRBV19 and TRBJ1-2; a possible D gene is TRBD1 (5 bases). The length of the CDR3 is 16 residues. Trimming removed 1 base from V and 4 bases from J, with 16 bases in between. Germline V gene data show CDR1 as LNHDA and CDR2 as SQIVND (reference sequence). As DNA, the CDR3 is TGTGCCAGTAGTATAGCCCCTTGGGGGAACAGCTATGGCTACACCTTC. This translates into CASSIAPWGNSYGYTF.

Many counts were recorded for this clonotype. V gene TRBV6-1 combines with J gene TRBJ1-2, with no clear D. Germline values: CDR1 MNHNS, CDR2 SASEGT. Trimming took 5 bases from V and 2 from J, leaving 9 bases between them. The CDR3 covers 13 residues. The CDR3: CASSSSTNYGYTF. The CDR3 nucleotides are TGTGCCAGCAGTTCGTCGACGAACTATGGCTACACCTTC.

This chain joins TRBV5-4 and TRBJ2-2, with 10 bases aligning to TRBD2. The germline V gene has CDR1 SGHNT and CDR2 YYREEE (reference sequence). The junction had 3 bases not matched to a gene; V was cut back by 0 bases and J by 1 base. This CDR3 contains 17 residues. DNA for the CDR3: TGTGCCAGCAGCTTGGAGTCTAGCGGGGGGAACACCGGGGAGCTGTTTTTT. Translated: CASSLESSGGNTGELFF.

This clonotype was observed at least ten times. The chain recombines TRBV2 with TRBJ2-3; D assignment may be TRBD1 or TRBD2 (5 bases each). The CDR3 has 14 amino acids. Trimming took 7 bases from V and 4 from J, leaving 15 bases between them. Germline CDR1 SNHLY, CDR2 FYNNEI. The CDR3 nucleotides are TGTGCCAGCACCCTCGCGAGGGGCCCAGATACGCAGTATTTT. Its translation: CASTLARGPDTQYF.

The V and J genes are TRBV28 and TRBJ1-2; 7 bases are shared with TRBD1. Germline CDR1 and CDR2: MDHEN and SYDVKM. V shed 3 bases and J 4 bases; nucleotides not matched to a gene: 8. This CDR3 comprises 15 residues. CDR3 nucleotides: TGTGCCAGCAGTTTCCTCCGGGACAGTCGCTATGGCTACACCTTC. It translates to CASSFLRDSRYGYTF.

This clonotype was recorded many times. The chain has TRBV7-8 and TRBJ1-1; TRBD1 aligns across 10 bases. The CDR3 is made up of 16 amino acids. Germline V CDR1 and CDR2: SGHVS, FQNEAQ. Trimming removed 5 bases from V and 1 base from J; junction bases left unmatched: 7. CDR3 in amino acids: CASSPGTGARNTEAFF. DNA of the CDR3: TGTGCCAGCAGCCCCGGGACAGGGGCCAGGAACACTGAAGCTTTCTTT.

This clonotype was picked up many times. The genes are TRBV12-5 and TRBJ2-4; D may be TRBD1 (5 bases). This CDR3 region has 12 residues. Between the trimmed V and J ends, which lost 5 bases and 7 bases, there was a span of 9 bases. Germline V lookup: CDR1 LGHNT, CDR2 FRNRAP. The CDR3 loop reads CASGPGWNIQYF. CDR3 nucleotide sequence: TGTGCTAGTGGTCCAGGGTGGAACATTCAGTACTTC.

This clonotype was counted many times. The rearrangement uses TRBV11-1 and TRBJ2-1, with 8 bases aligning to TRBD1. Germline V CDR1 and CDR2: SGHAT, FQDESV (reference sequence). The CDR3 is 14 residues long. J was trimmed by 4 bases and V by 5 bases; bases with no gene match: 4. DNA of the CDR3: TGTGCCAGCAGCACGACAGGGGTTTACAATGAGCAGTTCTTC. This encodes CASSTTGVYNEQFF. Complete variable domain (other parts from reference TRBV11-1 and TRBJ2-1): EAEVAQSPRYKITEKSQAVAFWCDPISGHATLYWYRQILGQGPELLVQFQDESVVDDSQLPKDRFSAERLKGVDSTLKIQPAELGDSAMYLCASSTTGVYNEQFFGPGTRLTVL.

This clonotype was seen many times. This rearrangement joins TRBV29-1 to TRBJ2-7; TRBD1 aligns across 10 bases. CDR1 is SQVTM and CDR2 is ANQGSEA in the germline V gene. The CDR3 covers 15 residues. J was trimmed by 4 bases and V by 4 bases; bases with no gene match: 10. The CDR3 DNA reads as TGCAGCGTTGGTAGCTGGACAGGGGGAGCGTACGAGCAGTACTTC. This translates into CSVGSWTGGAYEQYF.

The CDR3 nucleotides are TGTGCCAGCTCACCGCCCAGGGCGGGGGGGCCGGTAAATGAGCAGTTCTTC. Residues: CASSPPRAGGPVNEQFF. This chain joins TRBV18 and TRBJ2-1; 9 bases fit TRBD2. CDR3 length equals 17 residues. Trimming cost V 3 bases and J 7 bases; bases outside gene matches: 13. Looked up from germline, CDR1 is KGHSH and CDR2 is LQKENI.

The sample holds one count of this clonotype. The chain couples TRBV2 to TRBJ2-3; no clear D. V was clipped by 4 bases and J by 5 bases, with 10 bases between them. CDR1 is SNHLY, CDR2 FYNNEI, per germline. CDR3 length: 13 amino acids. CDR3 amino acids: CASSVNGLDTQYF. The CDR3, as DNA: TGTGCCAGCAGTGTGAACGGATTAGATACGCAGTATTTT.

In its sample, this clonotype was seen a few times. The chain links TRBV9 to TRBJ1-3; weak D call: TRBD1 (5 bases). The germline gives CDR1 SGDLS, CDR2 YYNGEE. Trimming removed 4 bases at V and 3 bases at J, with 8 bases between. This CDR3 region has 13 residues. CDR3 amino acids: CASSIGDGNTIYF. DNA for the CDR3: TGTGCCAGCAGCATAGGGGATGGAAACACCATATATTTT. Full variable domain (rest looked up from reference TRBV9 and TRBJ1-3): DSGVTQTPKHLITATGQRVTLRCSPRSGDLSVYWYQQSLDQGLQFLIQYYNGEERAKGNILERFSAQQFPDLHSELNLSSLELGDSALYFCASSIGDGNTIYFGEGSWLTVV.

This chain connects TRBV4-2 to TRBJ2-1, with D unclear. The J call may be incorrect, as the DNA end agrees better with TRBJ2-7. CDR1 LGHNA and CDR2 YNFKEQ come from the germline V gene. The CDR3 is 16 amino acids. The CDR3 bases are TGTGCCAGCAGCCAAGGCGAGTATCAACTCTACAATGAGCAGTACTTC. Amino acid sequence: CASSQGEYQLYNEQYF.

This clonotype showed up many times. J is TRBJ2-7 and V is TRBV7-2; D unclear. There are 13 residues in the CDR3. V lost 3 bases, J lost 4 bases, and 10 bases lay in between. Germline CDR1 reads SGHTA; CDR2 reads FQGNSA. Here the CDR3 reads CASSFRMRYEQYF. CDR3 DNA sequence: TGTGCCAGCAGCTTTCGGATGAGGTACGAGCAGTACTTC. Complete variable domain (other parts from reference TRBV7-2 and TRBJ2-7): GAGVSQSPSNKVTEKGKDVELRCDPISGHTALYWYRQSLGQGLEFLIYFQGNSAPDKSGLPSDRFSAERTGGSVSTLTIQRTQQEDSAVYLCASSFRMRYEQYFGPGTRLTVT.

V gene TRBV12-3 or TRBV12-4 combines with J gene TRBJ1-5; D call uncertain. V lost 6 bases to trimming and J lost 4 bases, with 7 bases between them. The CDR3 loop spans 12 amino acids. The CDR3 is CASREPNQPQHF. The CDR3 DNA follows: TGTGCCAGCAGGGAGCCTAATCAGCCCCAGCATTTT.

Concerning this clonotype: A much larger clone differs by one base, so this may be a read error. This chain connects TRBV30 to TRBJ2-1; 7 positions agree with TRBD2. This CDR3 contains 14 residues. The germline CDR1 and CDR2 sequences are GTSNPN and SVGIG (reference sequence). CDR3 coding DNA: TGTGCCTGGGCCGGGACTACCCCATACAATGGGCAGTTCTTC. Residues: CAWAGTTPYNGQFF.

This clonotype was seen at least ten times. The rearrangement links TRBV7-6 to TRBJ1-2, with D uncertain. Germline V gene data show CDR1 as SGHVS and CDR2 as FNYEAQ. The CDR3 contains 15 residues. Trimming removed 2 bases from V and 6 bases from J, with 16 bases in between. The DNA for the CDR3 is TGTGCCAGCAGCTTAATGGTTAATTTCGCCAATGGCTACACCTTC. As protein: CASSLMVNFANGYTF. Combining the CDR3 with reference TRBV7-6 and TRBJ1-2 gives the whole variable domain GAGVSQSPRYKVTKRGQDVALRCDPISGHVSLYWYRQALGQGPEFLTYFNYEAQQDKSGLPNDRFSAERPEGSISTLTIQRTEQRDSAMYRCASSLMVNFANGYTFGSGTRLTVV.

A few counts support this clonotype. The chain is built from TRBV4-2 and TRBJ2-7, with no clear D. The CDR3 runs 13 residues. Germline lookup yields CDR1 LGHNA and CDR2 YNFKEQ. The V and J ends lost 3 bases and 7 bases respectively, with 13 bases between them. The CDR3 bases are TGTGCCAGCAGCCAGGCCCGCTCGGTTGAGCAGTACTTC. This gives the protein CASSQARSVEQYF.

The genes are TRBV20-1 and TRBJ1-6; TRBD1 aligns across 10 bases. CDR3 length equals 15 residues. Looked up from germline, CDR1 is DFQATT and CDR2 is SNEGSKA (reference sequence). Trimming cost V 6 bases and J 10 bases; bases outside gene matches: 12. The CDR3 nucleotides read TGCAGTGCCTTGGCTTCGGGACAGGGGCTATCACCCCTCCACTTT. It translates to CSALASGQGLSPLHF.

Ten or more counts support this clonotype. The V call is TRBV6-5, the J call TRBJ2-1; 8 nucleotides agree with TRBD2. In germline, CDR1 is MNHEY, CDR2 SVGAGI. V shed 0 bases, J shed 12 bases, and the junction held 10 bases outside the gene matches. The CDR3 spans 15 residues. CDR3 protein: CASSYSTSALRGQFF. The CDR3 DNA reads as TGTGCCAGCAGTTACTCGACTAGCGCCCTGAGGGGGCAGTTCTTC.

Here the CDR3 reads CSARATGLANTIYF. The CDR3 DNA sequence: TGCAGTGCTAGGGCGACAGGGTTGGCGAACACCATATATTTT. The chain is built from TRBV20-1 and TRBJ1-3; 7 positions match TRBD1. Trimming cost V 3 bases and J 7 bases; bases outside gene matches: 9. The germline CDR1 and CDR2 sequences are DFQATT and SNEGSKA (reference sequence). The CDR3 contains 14 residues.

In its sample, this clonotype was seen once. This chain connects TRBV24-1 to TRBJ2-6; D is unclear. V dropped 4 bases and J dropped 5 bases, with 5 bases sitting between them. This CDR3 contains 13 residues. Germline CDR1 reads KGHDR; CDR2 reads SFDVKD. CDR3 protein: CATSEGWANVLTF. DNA of the CDR3: TGTGCCACCAGTGAGGGCTGGGCCAACGTCCTGACTTTC.

V and J are TRBV5-1 and TRBJ1-1; 8 bases are a match to TRBD1. The germline V gene encodes CDR1 SGHRS and CDR2 YFSETQ. This CDR3 spans 16 amino acids. Losses at the gene ends were 1 base for V and 1 base for J; bases not matched to a gene: 6. CDR3 in DNA: TGCGCCAGCAGCTTGATCTATGGGACAGGGAACACTGAAGCTTTCTTT. It is translated as CASSLIYGTGNTEAFF.

This clonotype was counted ten times or more. This sequence joins TRBV2 and TRBJ2-5; 14 bases are shared with TRBD2. V dropped 8 bases and J dropped 4; count of bases not matched to a gene: 6. The CDR3 loop spans 15 amino acids. Germline CDR1 and CDR2: SNHLY and FYNNEI. The CDR3 region is CASRGTSGRSETQYF. The CDR3 nucleotides read TGTGCCAGCCGAGGGACTAGCGGGAGATCAGAGACCCAGTACTTC. Full variable domain (remainder filled in from reference TRBV2 and TRBJ2-5): EPEVTQTPSHQVTQMGQEVILRCVPISNHLYFYWYRQILGQKVEFLVSFYNNEISEKSEIFDDQFSVERPDGSNFTLKIRSTKLEDSAMYFCASRGTSGRSETQYFGPGTRLLVL.

The table lists this clonotype with many counts. The chain joins TRBV3-1 to TRBJ2-3, with TRBD1 identical over 7 bases. Germline values: CDR1 LGHDT, CDR2 YNNKEL (reference sequence). The length of the CDR3 is 15 residues. Trimming cost V 8 bases and J 2 bases; bases outside gene matches: 10. DNA for the CDR3: TGTGCCAGCGGGGGCACAGGGGCCTACACAGATACGCAGTATTTT. Translated, it gives CASGGTGAYTDTQYF.